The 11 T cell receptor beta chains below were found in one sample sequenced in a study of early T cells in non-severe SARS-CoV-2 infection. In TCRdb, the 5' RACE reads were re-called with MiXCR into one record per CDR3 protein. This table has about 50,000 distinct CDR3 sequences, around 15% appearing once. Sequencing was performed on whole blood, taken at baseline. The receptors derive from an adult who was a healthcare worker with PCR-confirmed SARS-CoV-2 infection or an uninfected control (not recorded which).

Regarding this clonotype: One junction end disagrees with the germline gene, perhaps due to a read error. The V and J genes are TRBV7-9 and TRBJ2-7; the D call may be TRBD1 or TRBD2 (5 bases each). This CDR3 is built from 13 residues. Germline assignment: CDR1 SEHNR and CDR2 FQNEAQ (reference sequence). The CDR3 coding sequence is TGTGCCAGCAGCCTAGCCGGTGGGGCCGAGCAGTACTTC. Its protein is CASSLAGGAEQYF.

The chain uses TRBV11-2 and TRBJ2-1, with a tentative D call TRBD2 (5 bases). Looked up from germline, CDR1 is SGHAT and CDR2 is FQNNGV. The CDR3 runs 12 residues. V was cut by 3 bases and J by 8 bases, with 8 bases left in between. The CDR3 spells CASSLGVYEQFF. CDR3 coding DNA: TGTGCCAGCAGCTTGGGAGTCTATGAGCAGTTCTTC.

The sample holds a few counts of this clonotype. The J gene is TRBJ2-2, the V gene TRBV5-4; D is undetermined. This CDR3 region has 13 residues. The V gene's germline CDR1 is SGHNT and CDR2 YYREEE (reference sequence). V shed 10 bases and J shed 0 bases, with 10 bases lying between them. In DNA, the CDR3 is TGTGCCCCCAGGTCCGCGAACACCGGGGAGCTGTTTTTT. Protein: CAPRSANTGELFF.

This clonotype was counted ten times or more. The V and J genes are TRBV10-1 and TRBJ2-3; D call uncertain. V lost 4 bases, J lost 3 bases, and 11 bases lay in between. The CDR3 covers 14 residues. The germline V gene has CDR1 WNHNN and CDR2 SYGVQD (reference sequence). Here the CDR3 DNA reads TGCGCCAGCAGTGTAAGGTTAACAACAGATACGCAGTATTTT. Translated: CASSVRLTTDTQYF.

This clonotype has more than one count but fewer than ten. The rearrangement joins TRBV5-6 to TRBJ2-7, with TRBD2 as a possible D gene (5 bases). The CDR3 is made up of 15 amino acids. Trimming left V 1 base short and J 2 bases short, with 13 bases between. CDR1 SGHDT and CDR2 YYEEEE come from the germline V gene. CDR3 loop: CASSLRGRGAYEQYF. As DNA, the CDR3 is TGTGCCAGCAGCTTGCGCGGACGGGGAGCCTACGAGCAGTACTTC.

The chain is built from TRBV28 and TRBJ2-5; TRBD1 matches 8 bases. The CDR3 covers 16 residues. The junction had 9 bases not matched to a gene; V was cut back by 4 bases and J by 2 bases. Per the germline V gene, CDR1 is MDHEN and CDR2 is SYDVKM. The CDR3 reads CASSSFRDRNQETQYF. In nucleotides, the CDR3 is TGTGCCAGCAGTTCCTTCCGGGACAGGAATCAAGAGACCCAGTACTTC.

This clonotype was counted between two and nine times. CDR3 sequence reads: CASSEGLGRFQETQYF. The CDR3 bases are TGCGCCAGCAGTGAGGGACTGGGGAGATTCCAAGAGACCCAGTACTTC. The chain links TRBV10-2 to TRBJ2-5, with a weak D call TRBD2 (5 bases). CDR3 size: 16 residues. Trimming left V 2 bases short and J 1 base short, with 14 bases between. The germline gives CDR1 WSHSY, CDR2 SAAADI.

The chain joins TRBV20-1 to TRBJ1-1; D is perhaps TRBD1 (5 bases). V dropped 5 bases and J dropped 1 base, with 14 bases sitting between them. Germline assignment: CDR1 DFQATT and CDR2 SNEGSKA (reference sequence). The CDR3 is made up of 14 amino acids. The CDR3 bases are TGCAGTGCTCCCCTGGGCGGGGCGAACACTGAAGCTTTCTTT. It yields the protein CSAPLGGANTEAFF.

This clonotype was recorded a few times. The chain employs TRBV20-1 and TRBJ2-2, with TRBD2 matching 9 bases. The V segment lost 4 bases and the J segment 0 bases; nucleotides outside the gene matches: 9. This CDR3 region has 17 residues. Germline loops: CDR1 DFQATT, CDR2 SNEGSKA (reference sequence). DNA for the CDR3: TGCAGTGCTATCCCTGGTAGCGGGAGCGCGAACACCGGGGAGCTGTTTTTT. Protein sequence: CSAIPGSGSANTGELFF.

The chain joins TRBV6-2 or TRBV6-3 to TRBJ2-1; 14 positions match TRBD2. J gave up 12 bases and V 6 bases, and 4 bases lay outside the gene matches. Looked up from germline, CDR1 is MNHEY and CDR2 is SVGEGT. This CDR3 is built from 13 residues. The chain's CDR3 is CASRTSGGAGQFF. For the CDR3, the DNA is TGTGCCAGCAGGACTAGCGGGGGGGCTGGGCAGTTCTTC.

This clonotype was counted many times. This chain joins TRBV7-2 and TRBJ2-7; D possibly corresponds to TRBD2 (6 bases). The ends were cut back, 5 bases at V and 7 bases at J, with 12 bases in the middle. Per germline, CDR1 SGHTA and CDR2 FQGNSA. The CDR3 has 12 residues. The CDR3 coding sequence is TGTGCCAGCAGCCGCATGGCGGGGGAGCAGTACTTC. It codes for CASSRMAGEQYF.